This TCR beta chain was observed in a study of immune heterogeneity within non-small cell lung tumors. Study as a whole: Several squamous cell carcinomas, 10 non-squamous carcinomas and 1 not otherwise specified made up the tumors. Overall study results and limits: Within a patient, dominant CDR3 beta clonotypes were shared across sites, though different locations had unique frequent clones. For local T-cell clonality, the correlation with local tumor mutational burden was moderate but significant (R roughly 0.34).

The CDR3 is 15 amino acids. With 6 bases removed from V and 6 bases from J, the gap between germline ends came to 18 bases. Bulk tumor genomic DNA (around 600 ng per sample) served as template. Several biopsies were spaced far apart within each primary tumor and obtained as surgery took place. Samples came from untreated patients having curative surgery for newly diagnosed non-small cell lung cancer. In regard to this clonotype: The antigen is undetermined.

Amplifying TCR beta CDR3 involved multiplex PCR carried out with 32 V and 13 J primers. Each CDR3 protein is one row after TCRdb ran MiXCR on the multiplex PCR reads. The sample contains 1,500 to 2,500 distinct CDR3 sequences, 30% of which appear only once. The rearrangement links TRBV12-3 or TRBV12-4 to TRBJ1-5, with D possibly matching TRBD1 (6 bases). The specimen was lung tumor tissue. The sequence derives from a woman aged 45-65 years with non-small cell lung cancer. CDR3 nucleotide sequence: TGTGCCAGCAGCTCTACCACAGGGATGGGTCAGCCCCAGCATTTT. This sequence encodes CASSSTTGMGQPQHF.